The sample holds one count of the clone carrying this TCR beta chain. Its antigen is undetermined. This entry comes from a study of cytomegalovirus exposure and HLA in healthy donors. General study points: Through in vitro validation, a few CMV-associated chains were shown to be specific for CMV antigens. Subsequent analysis showed first-cohort TCR clusters tending to co-occur in more than 95 validation repertoires. Reportedly, cytomegalovirus status was diagnosed with high sensitivity and specificity.

Profiled with immunoSEQ multiplex PCR; TCRdb holds only in-frame clones, not every one. The repertoire holds 110,000 or so clones, with approximately 85% as singletons. With 5 bases clipped from V and 3 bases from J, the junction kept 7 bases outside the gene matches. Germline V gene data show CDR1 as MNHEY and CDR2 as SVGAGI. The CDR3 sequence is 15 residues long. Separate from the approximately 600-subject first cohort was the roughly 120-subject validation cohort, to which the donors belonged. This chain links TRBV6-5 with TRBJ1-5; 7 positions agree with TRBD1. This TCR derives from a young woman in good health and CMV-seronegative. Sequencing was performed on PBMCs. This CDR3 is CASSVTRGPNQPQHF. In nucleotides, the CDR3 is TGTGCCAGCAGTGTCACTAGGGGGCCCAATCAGCCCCAGCATTTT.